One and the same sample provided the 10 T cell receptor beta chains below, sequenced in a study of blood T cell repertoires in COVID-19. Assay used: immunoSEQ multiplex PCR; TCRdb lists only in-frame clones, some missing. Of about 150,000 clones listed, about 90% are singletons. Sequenced material: PBMCs or T cells enriched from blood (not recorded which). These receptors all stem from a woman in her thirties or forties who had been exposed to COVID-19.

The chain recombines TRBV12-5 with TRBJ1-4; the D gene is possibly TRBD1 (6 bases). Germline V gene lookup returns CDR1 LGHNT and CDR2 FRNRAP. V lost 5 bases and J lost 7, with 11 bases in between. CDR3 length: 13 amino acids. The CDR3 coding sequence is TGTGCTAGTGGTGCAGGGGTCCGTGAAAAACTGTTTTTT. Its protein product is CASGAGVREKLFF.

This sequence joins TRBV5-6 and TRBJ1-3; 7 nucleotides line up with TRBD1. The germline CDR1 and CDR2 sequences are SGHDT and YYEEEE. V lost 4 bases to trimming and J lost 2 bases; unmatched junction nucleotides: 9. The CDR3 loop spans 16 amino acids. The CDR3 DNA follows: TGTGCCAGCAGCATACCGACAGGGAAGACTGGAAACACCATATATTTT. It yields the protein CASSIPTGKTGNTIYF.

V usage is TRBV9 and J usage is TRBJ1-1; D is ambiguous. V gave up 4 bases and J gave up 0 bases, with 13 bases separating them. Germline-derived CDR1 and CDR2 are SGDLS and YYNGEE. There are 15 residues in the CDR3. The CDR3 coding sequence is TGTGCCAGCAGCACCCTCACCGGGATGAACACTGAAGCTTTCTTT. It encodes CASSTLTGMNTEAFF.

The CDR3 sequence is CASSEMAGGNTGELFF. CDR3 DNA sequence: TGTGCCAGCAGTGAAATGGCGGGAGGGAACACCGGGGAGCTGTTTTTT. V is TRBV2 and J is TRBJ2-2; 8 bases are a match to TRBD2. Germline trimming cut 2 bases from V and 1 base from J; bases unmatched to any gene: 3. The germline V gene has CDR1 SNHLY and CDR2 FYNNEI. The CDR3 extends over 16 amino acids.

The genes are TRBV11-2 and TRBJ2-2; D might be TRBD1 (6 bases). Trimming took 5 bases from V and 0 from J, leaving 13 bases between them. The CDR3 runs to 16 residues. The germline V gene encodes CDR1 SGHAT and CDR2 FQNNGV. The CDR3 here is CASSPQTGSNTGELFF. Written as DNA, the CDR3 is TGTGCCAGCAGCCCCCAGACAGGATCGAACACCGGGGAGCTGTTTTTT.

The chain employs TRBV5-1 and TRBJ2-7; TRBD2 matches at 9 bases. The V gene end was trimmed by 2 bases and the J gene end by 7 bases; junction bases not matched to a gene: 7. Per germline, CDR1 SGHRS and CDR2 YFSETQ. CDR3 length equals 14 residues. The CDR3 here is CASSLAAGGGEQYF. In DNA form, the CDR3 reads TGCGCCAGCAGCTTAGCAGCGGGAGGAGGAGAGCAGTACTTC.

As to this clone: Different DNA sequences within this sample yield the same CDR3. The J gene is TRBJ2-5, the V gene TRBV2, with 8 nucleotides matching TRBD1. V was pared by 6 bases and J by 2 bases, with 2 bases of the junction left unmatched. Germline V gives CDR1 SNHLY, CDR2 FYNNEI. This CDR3 comprises 13 residues. The DNA for the CDR3 is TGTGCCAGCAGGGGGACAGGACAAGAGACCCAGTACTTC. This gives the protein CASRGTGQETQYF.

This clone was observed a few times. This rearrangement joins TRBV9 to TRBJ2-3; possible D gene TRBD2, 6 bases. V lost 3 bases and J lost 2, with 16 bases in between. This CDR3 is built from 16 residues. Germline-derived CDR1 and CDR2 are SGDLS and YYNGEE. In DNA, the CDR3 is TGTGCCAGCAGCGCCTTTTTCGGGGGAAACACAGATACGCAGTATTTT. Translation: CASSAFFGGNTDTQYF.

There are a few counts of this clone. This chain connects TRBV7-9 to TRBJ2-1; D is perhaps TRBD1 (7 bases). V dropped 0 bases and J dropped 5 bases, with 14 bases sitting between them. Germline CDR1 and CDR2: SEHNR and FQNEAQ (reference sequence). CDR3 length: 16 amino acids. The CDR3 reads CASSLASEGANNEQFF. The CDR3 region has the DNA TGTGCCAGCAGCTTAGCGTCGGAGGGGGCCAACAATGAGCAGTTCTTC.

This rearrangement joins TRBV7-9 to TRBJ2-1, with TRBD2 identical over 9 bases. Germline assignment: CDR1 SEHNR and CDR2 FQNEAQ (reference sequence). The CDR3 runs 15 residues. With V trimmed by 6 bases and J by 8 bases, 11 bases remained unmatched. For the CDR3, the DNA is TGTGCCAGCAGACAACTAGCGGGCGAATCGGATGAGCAGTTCTTC. This sequence encodes CASRQLAGESDEQFF.